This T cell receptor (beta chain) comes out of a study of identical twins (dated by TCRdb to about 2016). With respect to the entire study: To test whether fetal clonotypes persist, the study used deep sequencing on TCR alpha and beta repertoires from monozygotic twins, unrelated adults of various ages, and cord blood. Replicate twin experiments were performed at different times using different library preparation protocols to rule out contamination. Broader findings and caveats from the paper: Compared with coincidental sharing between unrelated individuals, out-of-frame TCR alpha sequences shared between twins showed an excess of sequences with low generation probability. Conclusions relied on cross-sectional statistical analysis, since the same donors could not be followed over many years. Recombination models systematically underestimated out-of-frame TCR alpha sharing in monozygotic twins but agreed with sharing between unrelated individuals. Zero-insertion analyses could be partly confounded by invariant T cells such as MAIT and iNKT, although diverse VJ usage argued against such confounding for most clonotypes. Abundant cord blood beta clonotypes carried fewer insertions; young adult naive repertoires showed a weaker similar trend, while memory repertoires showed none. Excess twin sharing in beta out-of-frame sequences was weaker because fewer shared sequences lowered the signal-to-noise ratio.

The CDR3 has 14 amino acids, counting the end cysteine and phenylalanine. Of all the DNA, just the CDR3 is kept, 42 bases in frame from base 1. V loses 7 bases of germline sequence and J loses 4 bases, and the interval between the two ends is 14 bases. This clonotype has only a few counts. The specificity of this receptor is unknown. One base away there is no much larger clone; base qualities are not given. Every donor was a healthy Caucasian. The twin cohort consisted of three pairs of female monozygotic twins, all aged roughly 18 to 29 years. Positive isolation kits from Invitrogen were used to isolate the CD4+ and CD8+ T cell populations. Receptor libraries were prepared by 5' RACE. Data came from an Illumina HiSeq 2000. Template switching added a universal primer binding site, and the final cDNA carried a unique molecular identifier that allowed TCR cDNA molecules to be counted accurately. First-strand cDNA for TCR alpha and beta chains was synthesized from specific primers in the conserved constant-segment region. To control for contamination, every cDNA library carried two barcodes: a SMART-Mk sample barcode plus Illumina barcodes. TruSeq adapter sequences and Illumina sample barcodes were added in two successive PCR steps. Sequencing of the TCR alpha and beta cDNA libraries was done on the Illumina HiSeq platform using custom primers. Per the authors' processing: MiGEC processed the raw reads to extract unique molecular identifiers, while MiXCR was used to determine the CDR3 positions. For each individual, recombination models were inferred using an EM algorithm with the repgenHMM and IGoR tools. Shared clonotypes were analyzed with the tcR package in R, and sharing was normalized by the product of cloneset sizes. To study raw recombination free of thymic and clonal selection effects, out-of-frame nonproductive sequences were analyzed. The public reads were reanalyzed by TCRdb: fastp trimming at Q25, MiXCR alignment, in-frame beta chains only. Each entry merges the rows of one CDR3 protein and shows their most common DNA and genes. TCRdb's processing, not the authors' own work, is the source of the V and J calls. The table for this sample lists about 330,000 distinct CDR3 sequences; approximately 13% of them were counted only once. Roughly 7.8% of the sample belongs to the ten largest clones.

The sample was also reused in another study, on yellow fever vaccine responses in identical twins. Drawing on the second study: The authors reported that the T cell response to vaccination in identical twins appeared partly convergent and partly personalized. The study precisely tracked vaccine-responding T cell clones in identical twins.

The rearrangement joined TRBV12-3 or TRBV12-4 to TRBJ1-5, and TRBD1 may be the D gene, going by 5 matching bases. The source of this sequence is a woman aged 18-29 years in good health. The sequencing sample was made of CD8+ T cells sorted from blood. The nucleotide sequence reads TGTGCCAGCAACCCTGGGGGATGGAATCAGCCCCAGCATTTT. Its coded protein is CASNPGGWNQPQHF.